Listed here are 24 T cell receptor beta chains from one sample, sequenced in a study of blood T cells in healthy people across ages. Then a second PCR, running roughly 7 to 11 cycles, was carried out with a sample-barcoded 5' primer and a J-beta primer mix. One entry per CDR3 protein results from TCRdb running MiXCR on the 5' RACE reads. The data show fewer than 900,000 distinct CDR3 sequences, roughly 47% seen once. What was sequenced was blood. These receptors came from a woman in her sixties in good health.

The V gene is TRBV6-5, the J gene TRBJ1-6; D is possibly TRBD1 (5 bases). CDR3 size: 15 residues. Germline V gives CDR1 MNHEY, CDR2 SVGAGI. V lost 2 bases to trimming and J lost 8 bases, with 13 bases between them. The CDR3 sequence: CASSYTRADDSPLHF. For the CDR3, the DNA is TGTGCCAGCAGTTACACCAGGGCGGATGATTCACCCCTCCACTTT.

This sequence joins TRBV7-3 and TRBJ2-1, with 10 bases lining up with TRBD2. After removal of 4 bases from V and 7 bases from J, the junction contained 7 bases not matched to a gene. CDR1 is SGHTA and CDR2 is FQGTGA in the germline V gene. The CDR3 is 15 residues long. The CDR3 reads CASSSRVAGGNEQFF. CDR3 DNA: TGTGCCAGCAGCTCCCGGGTAGCGGGAGGTAATGAGCAGTTCTTC. Looking up the rest from reference TRBV7-3 and TRBJ2-1 gives the full variable domain: GAGVSQTPSNKVTEKGKYVELRCDPISGHTALYWYRQSLGQGPEFLIYFQGTGAADDSGLPNDRFFAVRPEGSVSTLKIQRTERGDSAVYLCASSSRVAGGNEQFFGPGTRLTVL.

This clonotype was observed a few times. This chain connects TRBV6-2 or TRBV6-3 to TRBJ2-1, with 8 bases lining up with TRBD2. The germline V gene has CDR1 MNHEY and CDR2 SVGEGT. This CDR3 is built from 17 residues. The V gene end was trimmed by 0 bases and the J gene end by 6 bases; junction bases not matched to a gene: 10. Here the CDR3 reads CASSYSISGLGLNEQFF. DNA for the CDR3: TGTGCCAGCAGTTACTCGATTTCGGGACTAGGACTCAATGAGCAGTTCTTC.

This rearrangement joins TRBV29-1 to TRBJ2-5, with 7 nucleotides matching TRBD1. CDR1 and CDR2 from the germline V gene are SQVTM and ANQGSEA. CDR3 length equals 13 residues. The ends lost 2 bases at V and 11 bases at J; junction bases unmatched: 11. The CDR3 loop is CSVEQQGRGEQYF. The DNA for the CDR3 is TGCAGCGTTGAACAACAGGGGAGAGGTGAGCAGTACTTC.

The V and J genes are TRBV18 and TRBJ2-1, with 10 bases fitting TRBD1. From germline, CDR1 is KGHSH and CDR2 LQKENI. This CDR3 region has 14 residues. Trimming cost V 4 bases and J 6 bases; bases outside gene matches: 3. DNA for the CDR3: TGTGCCAGCTCACAAGGGGACAGGGGCAATGAGCAGTTCTTC. It is translated as CASSQGDRGNEQFF.

The table lists this clonotype with a few counts. The chain carries TRBV4-2 and TRBJ1-4; D is ambiguous. Germline V CDR1 and CDR2: LGHNA, YNFKEQ. The CDR3 sequence is 15 residues long. V lost 1 base and J lost 8, with 14 bases in between. CDR3 sequence: CASSQGSASEEKLFF. In DNA form, the CDR3 reads TGTGCCAGCAGCCAAGGGTCCGCGAGCGAGGAAAAACTGTTTTTT.

The V gene is TRBV10-2, the J gene TRBJ2-7; 10 bases are a match to TRBD1. After removal of 7 bases from V and 2 bases from J, the junction contained 2 bases not matched to a gene. The CDR3 spans 13 residues. The germline V gene has CDR1 WSHSY and CDR2 SAAADI. CDR3 sequence (DNA): TGCGCCAGCAAGGACAGGGGGACCTACGAGCAGTACTTC. It encodes CASKDRGTYEQYF.

This clonotype has only a few counts. V gene TRBV10-3 combines with J gene TRBJ2-6; 11 nucleotides agree with TRBD2. With 9 bases clipped from V and 4 bases from J, the junction kept 11 bases outside the gene matches. The CDR3 length is 17 residues. Germline CDR1 ENHRY, CDR2 SYGVKD. DNA of the CDR3: TGTGCCATGAGGGATAGCGGGGGGGTAGGCGGGGCCAACGTCCTGACTTTC. Protein product: CAMRDSGGVGGANVLTF.

This clonotype came up a few times. This chain connects TRBV27 to TRBJ1-1, with D maybe TRBD1 (5 bases). Germline V gives CDR1 MNHEY, CDR2 SMNVEV (reference sequence). With 2 bases removed from V and 0 bases from J, the gap between germline ends came to 7 bases. This CDR3 contains 14 residues. The CDR3 nucleotides are TGTGCCAGCAGTTTACGGGGGATGAACACTGAAGCTTTCTTT. The encoded protein is CASSLRGMNTEAFF.

The chain combines TRBV7-8 with TRBJ2-5; D is perhaps TRBD2 (6 bases). Germline values: CDR1 SGHVS, CDR2 FQNEAQ. With 3 bases removed from V and 11 bases from J, the gap between germline ends came to 19 bases. The CDR3 contains 14 residues. The CDR3 DNA reads as TGTGCCAGCAGCTTGGGCGGCCCTACGGGGGAGCAGTACTTC. Its protein product is CASSLGGPTGEQYF.

The table lists this clonotype with a count of one. V and J are TRBV20-1 and TRBJ2-3; 9 bases are shared with TRBD2. Germline values: CDR1 DFQATT, CDR2 SNEGSKA (reference sequence). Losses at the gene ends were 6 bases for V and 2 bases for J; bases not matched to a gene: 6. The CDR3 has 14 amino acids. CDR3 DNA sequence: TGCAGTGCGGGCCTAGCGGGAAACACAGATACGCAGTATTTT. Residues: CSAGLAGNTDTQYF.

The J gene is TRBJ2-7, the V gene TRBV6-2 or TRBV6-3; the D call may be TRBD1 or TRBD2 (7 bases each). CDR1 MNHEY and CDR2 SVGEGT come from the germline V gene. This CDR3 contains 15 residues. V shed 5 bases and J shed 6 bases, with 20 bases lying between them. This CDR3 reads CASSRGDSTTGEQYF. CDR3 bases: TGTGCCAGCAGTCGGGGGGACAGCACCACGGGCGAGCAGTACTTC.

The chain uses TRBV7-9 and TRBJ2-5; D is ambiguous. V lost 2 bases to trimming and J lost 5 bases, with 6 bases between them. CDR3 size: 12 residues. CDR1 and CDR2 from the germline V gene are SEHNR and FQNEAQ (reference sequence). CDR3 sequence reads: CASSLTSETQYF. CDR3 nucleotides: TGTGCCAGCAGCTTAACCTCCGAGACCCAGTACTTC.

Comment on this clonotype: At one of its ends the junction is not consistent with the germline gene, which may arise from a read error. The DNA of the CDR3 is TGTGCCAGTAGCCAAGTGGGTAGGTGGGGTTCCAAGAATGAGCAGTACTTC. It specifies CASSQVGRWGSKNEQYF. The V gene is TRBV3-1, the J gene TRBJ2-7, with D unresolved. The CDR3 runs to 17 residues. From germline, CDR1 is LGHDT and CDR2 YNNKEL (reference sequence).

This rearrangement joins TRBV6-2 or TRBV6-3 to TRBJ1-4, with D possibly being TRBD1 (6 bases). In germline, CDR1 is MNHEY, CDR2 SVGEGT. This CDR3 spans 12 amino acids. V was trimmed by 5 bases and J by 7 bases, leaving 8 bases between them. The CDR3 region has the DNA TGTGCCAGCAGTCACAGGGTTGAAAAACTGTTTTTT. It specifies CASSHRVEKLFF.

The chain joins TRBV20-1 to TRBJ1-5, with TRBD1 as a possible D gene (6 bases). The CDR3 runs to 14 residues. V dropped 4 bases and J dropped 0 bases, with 10 bases sitting between them. The germline gives CDR1 DFQATT, CDR2 SNEGSKA (reference sequence). The CDR3: CSAMDSYSNQPQHF. The DNA of the CDR3 is TGCAGTGCTATGGACAGTTATAGCAATCAGCCCCAGCATTTT.

The J gene is TRBJ2-3, the V gene TRBV3-1, with unresolved D. Trimming pared 3 bases from V and 2 bases from J, leaving 6 bases between. Germline lookup yields CDR1 LGHDT and CDR2 YNNKEL (reference sequence). The CDR3 extends over 13 amino acids. As DNA, the CDR3 is TGTGCCAGCAGCCATGGAGACACAGATACGCAGTATTTT. Translated, it gives CASSHGDTDTQYF.

The J gene is TRBJ2-1, the V gene TRBV18; D is unclear. Germline CDR1 reads KGHSH; CDR2 reads LQKENI. V was cut by 6 bases and J by 3 bases, with 15 bases left in between. This CDR3 has 15 residues. In DNA form, the CDR3 reads TGTGCCAGCTCCGAAGATGTCCGGGTCTACAATGAGCAGTTCTTC. This sequence encodes CASSEDVRVYNEQFF.

The rearrangement joins TRBV20-1 to TRBJ2-1; 8 bases agree with TRBD1. The tail of the sequence fits TRBJ2-7 better, so the J call may be wrong. Germline CDR1 and CDR2: DFQATT and SNEGSKA (reference sequence). This CDR3 is built from 14 residues. CDR3 bases: TGCAGTGCTAGTCAGGACAGGGCTGACAATGAGCAGTACTTC. Its protein is CSASQDRADNEQYF.

Worth noting for this clonotype: A junction boundary mismatches the germline segment, possibly from a read error. This chain uses TRBV24-1 with TRBJ2-7, with a tentative D call TRBD2 (6 bases). The CDR3 is 17 residues long. Germline assignment: CDR1 KGHDR and CDR2 SFDVKD. The CDR3 nucleotides read TGTGCCGCCAGTGTCTTTCGGGCAGGGAGGTACTACAATGAGCAGTACTTC. Its protein product is CAASVFRAGRYYNEQYF.

The chain combines TRBV27 with TRBJ2-5; D is unresolved. Germline V CDR1 and CDR2: MNHEY, SMNVEV (reference sequence). The CDR3 covers 14 residues. Trimming removed 5 bases at V and 7 bases at J, with 17 bases between. The CDR3 DNA reads as TGTGCCAGCAGTGGTCGGATTAGGGATGGGACCCAGTACTTC. Its translation is CASSGRIRDGTQYF.

The J gene is TRBJ1-2, the V gene TRBV20-1; D call uncertain. The CDR3 sequence is 13 residues long. The V and J ends lost 6 bases and 0 bases respectively, with 11 bases between them. The germline gives CDR1 DFQATT, CDR2 SNEGSKA (reference sequence). This CDR3 is CSAGTGTNYGYTF. CDR3 coding DNA: TGCAGTGCGGGTACCGGGACTAACTATGGCTACACCTTC.

CDR3 DNA sequence: TGCAGTGCTAGAGAGCCTGACGGACTACAAGAGACCCAGTACTTC. Amino acids: CSAREPDGLQETQYF. The chain joins TRBV20-1 to TRBJ2-5, with TRBD2 as a possible D gene (6 bases). V was shortened by 0 bases and J by 2 bases, with 13 bases between the two germline ends. CDR1 DFQATT and CDR2 SNEGSKA come from the germline V gene (reference sequence). This CDR3 has 15 residues.

A few counts support this clonotype. The rearrangement uses TRBV7-9 and TRBJ1-2; D is perhaps TRBD1 (6 bases). This CDR3 is built from 13 residues. With 5 bases removed from V and 6 bases from J, the gap between germline ends came to 13 bases. Germline V lookup: CDR1 SEHNR, CDR2 FQNEAQ (reference sequence). The CDR3 loop reads CASSPQGYDGYTF. Here the CDR3 DNA reads TGTGCCAGCAGCCCCCAGGGGTATGATGGCTACACCTTC.